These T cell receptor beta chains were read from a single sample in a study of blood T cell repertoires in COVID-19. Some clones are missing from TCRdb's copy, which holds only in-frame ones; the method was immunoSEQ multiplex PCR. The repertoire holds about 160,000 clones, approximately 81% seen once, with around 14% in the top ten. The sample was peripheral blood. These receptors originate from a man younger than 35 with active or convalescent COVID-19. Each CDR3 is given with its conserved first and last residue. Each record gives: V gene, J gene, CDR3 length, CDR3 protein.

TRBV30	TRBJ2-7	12	CASSTGNYEQYF
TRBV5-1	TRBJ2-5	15	CASSWGRDREETQYF
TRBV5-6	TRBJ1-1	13	CASSLARNTEAFF
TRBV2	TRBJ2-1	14	CASTTGLDLNEQFF
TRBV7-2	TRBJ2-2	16	CASSSDFAGGTGELFF
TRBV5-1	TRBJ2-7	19	CASSLHTSGRASSSYEQYF
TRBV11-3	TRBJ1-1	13	CASSPGMNTEAFF
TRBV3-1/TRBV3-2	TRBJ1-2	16	CASSQAVSGHQIGYTF
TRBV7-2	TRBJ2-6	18	CASSLAGTPYSGANVLTF
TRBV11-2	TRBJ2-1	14	CASSKTGTGDEQFF
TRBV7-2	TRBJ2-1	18	CASSLRTSGMTSYNEQFF
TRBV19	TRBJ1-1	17	CASSIWQGGTGSTEAFF